Below are 31 T cell receptor beta chains sequenced from a single sample in a study of blood T cell repertoires in COVID-19. Assay used: immunoSEQ multiplex PCR; TCRdb lists only in-frame clones, some missing. The sample gives under 250,000 clones, nearly 90% of which show up once; under 14% is in the top ten. The sample taken for sequencing was PBMCs or T cells enriched from blood (not recorded which). These receptors all stem from a man aged 25-45 years who had recovered from COVID-19.

The chain employs TRBV28 and TRBJ2-1; 11 bases fit TRBD2. Per the germline V gene, CDR1 is MDHEN and CDR2 is SYDVKM. The CDR3 extends over 15 amino acids. V lost 6 bases and J lost 6; bases outside the gene matches: 7. CDR3 loop: CASSQTSGKVNEQFF. CDR3 nucleotide sequence: TGTGCCAGCAGCCAGACTAGCGGGAAGGTCAATGAGCAGTTCTTC.

This chain connects TRBV19 to TRBJ1-5; tentatively, D is TRBD1 (5 bases). Trimming stripped 7 bases from V and 7 bases from J, with 20 bases between. Germline CDR1 is LNHDA and CDR2 is SQIVND (reference sequence). This CDR3 is built from 15 residues. CDR3 bases: TGTGCCAGTACCCTCGACGGGGAGGGGTTGCAGCCCCAGCATTTT. Protein sequence: CASTLDGEGLQPQHF.

The V gene is TRBV5-1, the J gene TRBJ1-2, with 10 positions matching TRBD1. This CDR3 spans 14 amino acids. The germline gives CDR1 SGHRS, CDR2 YFSETQ. Trimming removed 3 bases from V and 2 bases from J; junction bases left unmatched: 1. For the CDR3, the DNA is TGCGCCAGCAGCTCGGACAGGGGGAACTATGGCTACACCTTC. It yields the protein CASSSDRGNYGYTF.

The CDR3 protein is CASSPLAYEQFF. The DNA for the CDR3 is TGTGCCAGCAGCCCGCTAGCTTATGAGCAGTTCTTC. V is TRBV28 and J is TRBJ2-1; tentative D call: TRBD2 (5 bases). The CDR3 is made up of 12 amino acids. Between the trimmed V and J ends, which lost 6 bases and 8 bases, there was a span of 11 bases. Germline CDR1 MDHEN, CDR2 SYDVKM.

The gene calls are TRBV19 and TRBJ1-1; D is unresolved. Trimming removed 7 bases at V and 0 bases at J, with 9 bases between. The CDR3 extends over 13 amino acids. Germline V gene sequence: CDR1 LNHDA, CDR2 SQIVND (reference sequence). The CDR3, as DNA: TGTGCCAGTACCCTCACGGTGAACACTGAAGCTTTCTTT. The encoded protein is CASTLTVNTEAFF. Full variable domain (remainder filled in from reference TRBV19 and TRBJ1-1): DGGITQSPKYLFRKEGQNVTLSCEQNLNHDAMYWYRQDPGQGLRLIYYSQIVNDFQKGDIAEGYSVSREKKESFPLTVTSAQKNPTAFYLCASTLTVNTEAFFGQGTRLTVV.

V is TRBV5-1 and J is TRBJ2-3; D is perhaps TRBD2 (6 bases). This CDR3 has 14 amino acids. Trimming left V 2 bases short and J 4 bases short, with 11 bases between. The germline CDR1 and CDR2 sequences are SGHRS and YFSETQ. The CDR3, as DNA: TGCGCCAGCAGCTTCGGGGGAGGCGCAGATACGCAGTATTTT. Its protein is CASSFGGGADTQYF.

V and J are TRBV7-6 and TRBJ1-5; perhaps TRBD1 as D (5 bases). From germline, CDR1 is SGHVS and CDR2 FNYEAQ. This CDR3 contains 13 residues. V dropped 1 base and J dropped 7 bases, with 8 bases sitting between them. CDR3 sequence reads: CASSLGGDQPQHF. CDR3 nucleotides: TGTGCCAGCAGCTTAGGGGGGGACCAGCCCCAGCATTTT.

The chain recombines TRBV7-8 with TRBJ2-2; 7 bases fit TRBD2. The V and J ends lost 4 bases and 5 bases, in that order; junction bases with no gene match: 13. The CDR3 spans 17 residues. Germline V gives CDR1 SGHVS, CDR2 FQNEAQ. The CDR3 loop reads CASSSPAGEGYTGELFF. CDR3 DNA: TGTGCCAGCAGCTCCCCGGCTGGGGAGGGCTATACCGGGGAGCTGTTTTTT.

The chain recombines TRBV5-6 with TRBJ2-2; D possibly corresponds to TRBD2 (5 bases). Germline V gene data show CDR1 as SGHDT and CDR2 as YYEEEE. V was clipped by 7 bases and J by 5 bases, with 15 bases between them. The CDR3 covers 14 residues. CDR3 residues: CASRWERATGELFF. CDR3 coding DNA: TGTGCCAGCCGGTGGGAGAGAGCGACCGGGGAGCTGTTTTTT.

This clone occurred once. J is TRBJ2-1 and V is TRBV28; tentatively, D is TRBD2 (6 bases). The CDR3 has 18 amino acids. Trimming shortened V by 7 bases and J by 6 bases, and 28 bases separated the two germline ends. Germline V gene lookup returns CDR1 MDHEN and CDR2 SYDVKM. This chain's CDR3 is CASNKWDWRRGQANEQFF. CDR3 in DNA: TGTGCCAGCAACAAGTGGGACTGGAGGCGCGGCCAGGCCAATGAGCAGTTCTTC.

The V gene is TRBV9, the J gene TRBJ1-1, with D uncertain. V lost 6 bases and J lost 4, with 16 bases in between. The germline CDR1 and CDR2 sequences are SGDLS and YYNGEE. The CDR3 has 14 residues. The CDR3 DNA follows: TGTGCCAGCAACGATCAAACCGGGGTCACTGAAGCTTTCTTT. It is translated as CASNDQTGVTEAFF.

V and J are TRBV7-2 and TRBJ2-7; 7 bases fit TRBD1. CDR3 length: 14 amino acids. Germline V lookup: CDR1 SGHTA, CDR2 FQGNSA. V lost 5 bases and J lost 4; bases outside the gene matches: 8. The CDR3 bases are TGTGCCAGCAGCGTAGGGGACAGATCATACGAGCAGTACTTC. This encodes CASSVGDRSYEQYF.

V gene TRBV5-1 combines with J gene TRBJ1-1, with D possibly being TRBD1 (5 bases). The CDR3 loop spans 13 amino acids. Germline V gene lookup returns CDR1 SGHRS and CDR2 YFSETQ. V dropped 0 bases and J dropped 8 bases, with 11 bases sitting between them. The CDR3: CASSLGGPGEAFF. CDR3 DNA: TGCGCCAGCAGCTTGGGGGGCCCCGGCGAAGCTTTCTTT.

This clone has a handful of counts. The V call is TRBV6-4, the J call TRBJ1-2, with 10 bases aligning to TRBD1. The length of the CDR3 is 14 residues. Germline CDR1 reads MRHNA; CDR2 reads SNTAGT. Trimming took 5 bases from V and 7 from J; bases not matched to a gene: 7. CDR3 in DNA: TGTGCCAGCAGTTTAGGGACAGGGGCAGCTGGCTACACCTTC. It is translated as CASSLGTGAAGYTF.

The chain uses TRBV9 and TRBJ2-4; 11 nucleotides agree with TRBD1. V was clipped by 7 bases and J by 7 bases; unmatched bases: 4. The germline CDR1 and CDR2 sequences are SGDLS and YYNGEE. This CDR3 contains 13 residues. The CDR3 here is CASGTGGGNIQYF. The CDR3 DNA reads TGTGCCAGCGGGACAGGGGGAGGGAACATTCAGTACTTC.

The CDR3, as DNA: TGTGCCAGTAAGACAGGGACGGGGGCCAACGTCCTGACTTTC. It is translated as CASKTGTGANVLTF. This sequence joins TRBV7-2 and TRBJ2-6, with 7 nucleotides matching TRBD1. The V gene's germline CDR1 is SGHTA and CDR2 FQGNSA. The CDR3 has 14 amino acids. V dropped 9 bases and J dropped 4; count of bases not matched to a gene: 6.

This clone was detected once. This chain uses TRBV4-1 with TRBJ1-5; 7 bases fit TRBD1. The CDR3 contains 18 residues. The germline CDR1 and CDR2 sequences are MGHRA and YSYEKL. The V segment lost 2 bases and the J segment 4 bases; nucleotides outside the gene matches: 14. In DNA, the CDR3 is TGCGCCAGCAGCCAAAGTTACGAGGGGACAGAAAGGAATCAGCCCCAGCATTTT. As protein: CASSQSYEGTERNQPQHF.

This clone is a singleton in its sample. CDR3 coding DNA: TGCGCCAGCAGCTTCGGGGGGGCTTCCCATACAGATACGCAGTATTTT. Translation gives CASSFGGASHTDTQYF. The V gene is TRBV5-1, the J gene TRBJ2-3; 8 nucleotides line up with TRBD2. The germline gives CDR1 SGHRS, CDR2 YFSETQ. J lost 3 bases, V lost 2 bases, and 8 bases had no gene match. The CDR3 spans 16 residues.

The chain recombines TRBV18 with TRBJ2-1, with TRBD1 matching 7 bases. Per the germline V gene, CDR1 is KGHSH and CDR2 is LQKENI. After removal of 2 bases from V and 6 bases from J, the junction contained 7 bases not matched to a gene. This CDR3 is built from 15 residues. The CDR3 DNA follows: TGTGCCAGCTCACCAACGACAGGGAACACCAATGAGCAGTTCTTC. Amino acids: CASSPTTGNTNEQFF.

V is TRBV5-4 and J is TRBJ2-2; TRBD2 matches at 8 bases. The germline CDR1 and CDR2 sequences are SGHNT and YYREEE (reference sequence). The CDR3 is 16 amino acids. Trimming removed 4 bases from V and 5 bases from J; junction bases left unmatched: 10. The CDR3 bases are TGTGCCAGCAGCCAAGGGACTAGTTTCAGAACCGGGGAGCTGTTTTTT. Translation: CASSQGTSFRTGELFF.

V is TRBV6-5 and J is TRBJ2-5; no definite D call. Trimming stripped 8 bases from V and 7 bases from J, with 14 bases between. Germline CDR1 is MNHEY and CDR2 is SVGAGI. The CDR3 loop spans 12 amino acids. The CDR3 DNA sequence: TGTGCCAGCGCGCGCGGCTCGGGGACCCAGTACTTC. This encodes CASARGSGTQYF.

J is TRBJ2-7 and V is TRBV18, with TRBD2 matching 8 bases. Losses at the gene ends were 2 bases for V and 3 bases for J; bases not matched to a gene: 6. The CDR3 has 15 residues. CDR1 is KGHSH and CDR2 is LQKENI in the germline V gene. The CDR3 region has the DNA TGTGCCAGCTCACCAACTAGCGGTCTCAACTACGAGCAGTACTTC. Translating it yields CASSPTSGLNYEQYF.

In DNA form, the CDR3 reads TGTGCCACCAGTGATAAACTAGCTGACGAGCAGTACTTC. Translating gives CATSDKLADEQYF. The V and J genes are TRBV24-1 and TRBJ2-7, with D possibly TRBD2 on 6 matching bases. Per the germline V gene, CDR1 is KGHDR and CDR2 is SFDVKD. This CDR3 region has 13 residues. The ends were cut back, 3 bases at V and 5 bases at J, with 10 bases in the middle.

This clone has just one count. This rearrangement joins TRBV12-1 to TRBJ2-7; TRBD1 is taken as the D call from the table, unchecked against the DNA. TRBV12-1 is a pseudogene segment. CDR3 length equals 13 residues. This CDR3 is CAPPREQGYEQYF. The CDR3 DNA follows: TGTGCCCCCCCTCGGGAACAGGGCTACGAGCAGTACTTC.

The chain links TRBV5-1 to TRBJ1-2, with a possible D match to TRBD1 (5 bases). Germline CDR1 SGHRS, CDR2 YFSETQ. The CDR3 contains 14 residues. The germline V and J ends were trimmed by 5 bases and 0 bases, with 11 bases remaining between them. The DNA of the CDR3 is TGCGCCAGCAGTCCTCAGACAGCTAACTATGGCTACACCTTC. Residues: CASSPQTANYGYTF.

This chain uses TRBV7-8 with TRBJ1-2; perhaps TRBD1 as D (6 bases). The germline V gene has CDR1 SGHVS and CDR2 FQNEAQ. The CDR3 spans 16 residues. V gave up 1 base and J gave up 4 bases, with 16 bases separating them. The CDR3 sequence is CASSLEPLQGRYGYTF. The CDR3 region has the DNA TGTGCCAGCAGCTTAGAGCCTTTACAGGGACGCTATGGCTACACCTTC.

The chain has TRBV7-9 and TRBJ2-4; D may be TRBD2 (7 bases). V gave up 3 bases and J gave up 8 bases, with 20 bases separating them. CDR1 is SEHNR and CDR2 is FQNEAQ in the germline V gene (reference sequence). The CDR3 length is 16 residues. CDR3 in DNA: TGTGCCAGCAGCTTTAACCAGGGGCGGGGGCCGGACATTCAGTACTTC. Its protein product is CASSFNQGRGPDIQYF. The full variable domain, rest sourced from reference TRBV7-9 and TRBJ2-4, is DTGVSQNPRHKITKRGQNVTFRCDPISEHNRLYWYRQTLGQGPEFLTYFQNEAQLEKSRLLSDRFSAERPKGSFSTLEIQRTEQGDSAMYLCASSFNQGRGPDIQYFGAGTRLSVL.

V usage is TRBV6-5 and J usage is TRBJ2-7; no firm D call. The length of the CDR3 is 14 residues. Trimming took off 2 bases at V and 3 bases at J, with 11 bases between the two ends. The germline V gene encodes CDR1 MNHEY and CDR2 SVGAGI. For the CDR3, the DNA is TGTGCCAGCAGTTACACCACAGTTGGCTACGAGCAGTACTTC. Translation gives CASSYTTVGYEQYF.

The V gene is TRBV19, the J gene TRBJ1-6; D is uncertain. The germline gives CDR1 LNHDA, CDR2 SQIVND (reference sequence). Trimming pared 3 bases from V and 7 bases from J, leaving 7 bases between. The CDR3 extends over 13 amino acids. This chain's CDR3 is CASSIEWNSPLHF. The CDR3 region has the DNA TGTGCCAGTAGTATCGAGTGGAATTCACCCCTCCACTTT.

This clone was seen once. The CDR3 DNA reads TGTGCCAGCTCGGACAGGGGGCTTGGGAGAAATCAGCCCCAGCATTTT. Its translation is CASSDRGLGRNQPQHF. The V gene is TRBV2, the J gene TRBJ1-5; 11 bases align to TRBD1. The CDR3 length is 16 residues. The germline V gene has CDR1 SNHLY and CDR2 FYNNEI. V lost 8 bases and J lost 4; bases outside the gene matches: 10.

This clone has a single count. The rearrangement joins TRBV7-2 to TRBJ1-5; D is uncertain. The CDR3 has 13 residues. Trimming took off 3 bases at V and 7 bases at J, with 10 bases between the two ends. Germline-derived CDR1 and CDR2 are SGHTA and FQGNSA. The CDR3 DNA reads as TGTGCCAGCAGCTTGGAAGTGGGCCAGCCCCAGCATTTT. Translated: CASSLEVGQPQHF. Using reference TRBV7-2 and TRBJ1-5 for the parts outside the CDR3, the full variable domain is GAGVSQSPSNKVTEKGKDVELRCDPISGHTALYWYRQSLGQGLEFLIYFQGNSAPDKSGLPSDRFSAERTGGSVSTLTIQRTQQEDSAVYLCASSLEVGQPQHFGDGTRLSIL.